This T cell receptor beta chain was captured by sequencing in a study of siplizumab effects on memory and regulatory T cells. As regards this clone: The antigen remains unidentified.

Measured with immunoSEQ multiplex PCR; TCRdb has only the in-frame clones, and not every one. The sample consists of approximately 100,000 clones, around 90% of them appearing once. The study, taken as a whole, reports: Among alloreactive clones, only a minor fraction mapped to unstimulated subsets. Apparently more diverse than memory cells, naive T cells also seemed major alloresponse contributors.

The V end was cut by 1 base, the J end by 5 bases, with 10 bases between. Looked up from germline, CDR1 is SGHKS and CDR2 is YYEKEE (reference sequence). The CDR3 is 13 amino acids. The TCR sequence derives from a human donor in good health. Some clones in this sample may be carry-over from other donors' samples. The chain combines TRBV5-5 with TRBJ2-7, with D perhaps matching TRBD2 (6 bases). Sequences were obtained from CD4+ T cells sorted from blood. As DNA, the CDR3 is TGTGCCAGCAGCTTGCGGGGCGGGGACGAGCAGTACTTC. Translating it yields CASSLRGGDEQYF.